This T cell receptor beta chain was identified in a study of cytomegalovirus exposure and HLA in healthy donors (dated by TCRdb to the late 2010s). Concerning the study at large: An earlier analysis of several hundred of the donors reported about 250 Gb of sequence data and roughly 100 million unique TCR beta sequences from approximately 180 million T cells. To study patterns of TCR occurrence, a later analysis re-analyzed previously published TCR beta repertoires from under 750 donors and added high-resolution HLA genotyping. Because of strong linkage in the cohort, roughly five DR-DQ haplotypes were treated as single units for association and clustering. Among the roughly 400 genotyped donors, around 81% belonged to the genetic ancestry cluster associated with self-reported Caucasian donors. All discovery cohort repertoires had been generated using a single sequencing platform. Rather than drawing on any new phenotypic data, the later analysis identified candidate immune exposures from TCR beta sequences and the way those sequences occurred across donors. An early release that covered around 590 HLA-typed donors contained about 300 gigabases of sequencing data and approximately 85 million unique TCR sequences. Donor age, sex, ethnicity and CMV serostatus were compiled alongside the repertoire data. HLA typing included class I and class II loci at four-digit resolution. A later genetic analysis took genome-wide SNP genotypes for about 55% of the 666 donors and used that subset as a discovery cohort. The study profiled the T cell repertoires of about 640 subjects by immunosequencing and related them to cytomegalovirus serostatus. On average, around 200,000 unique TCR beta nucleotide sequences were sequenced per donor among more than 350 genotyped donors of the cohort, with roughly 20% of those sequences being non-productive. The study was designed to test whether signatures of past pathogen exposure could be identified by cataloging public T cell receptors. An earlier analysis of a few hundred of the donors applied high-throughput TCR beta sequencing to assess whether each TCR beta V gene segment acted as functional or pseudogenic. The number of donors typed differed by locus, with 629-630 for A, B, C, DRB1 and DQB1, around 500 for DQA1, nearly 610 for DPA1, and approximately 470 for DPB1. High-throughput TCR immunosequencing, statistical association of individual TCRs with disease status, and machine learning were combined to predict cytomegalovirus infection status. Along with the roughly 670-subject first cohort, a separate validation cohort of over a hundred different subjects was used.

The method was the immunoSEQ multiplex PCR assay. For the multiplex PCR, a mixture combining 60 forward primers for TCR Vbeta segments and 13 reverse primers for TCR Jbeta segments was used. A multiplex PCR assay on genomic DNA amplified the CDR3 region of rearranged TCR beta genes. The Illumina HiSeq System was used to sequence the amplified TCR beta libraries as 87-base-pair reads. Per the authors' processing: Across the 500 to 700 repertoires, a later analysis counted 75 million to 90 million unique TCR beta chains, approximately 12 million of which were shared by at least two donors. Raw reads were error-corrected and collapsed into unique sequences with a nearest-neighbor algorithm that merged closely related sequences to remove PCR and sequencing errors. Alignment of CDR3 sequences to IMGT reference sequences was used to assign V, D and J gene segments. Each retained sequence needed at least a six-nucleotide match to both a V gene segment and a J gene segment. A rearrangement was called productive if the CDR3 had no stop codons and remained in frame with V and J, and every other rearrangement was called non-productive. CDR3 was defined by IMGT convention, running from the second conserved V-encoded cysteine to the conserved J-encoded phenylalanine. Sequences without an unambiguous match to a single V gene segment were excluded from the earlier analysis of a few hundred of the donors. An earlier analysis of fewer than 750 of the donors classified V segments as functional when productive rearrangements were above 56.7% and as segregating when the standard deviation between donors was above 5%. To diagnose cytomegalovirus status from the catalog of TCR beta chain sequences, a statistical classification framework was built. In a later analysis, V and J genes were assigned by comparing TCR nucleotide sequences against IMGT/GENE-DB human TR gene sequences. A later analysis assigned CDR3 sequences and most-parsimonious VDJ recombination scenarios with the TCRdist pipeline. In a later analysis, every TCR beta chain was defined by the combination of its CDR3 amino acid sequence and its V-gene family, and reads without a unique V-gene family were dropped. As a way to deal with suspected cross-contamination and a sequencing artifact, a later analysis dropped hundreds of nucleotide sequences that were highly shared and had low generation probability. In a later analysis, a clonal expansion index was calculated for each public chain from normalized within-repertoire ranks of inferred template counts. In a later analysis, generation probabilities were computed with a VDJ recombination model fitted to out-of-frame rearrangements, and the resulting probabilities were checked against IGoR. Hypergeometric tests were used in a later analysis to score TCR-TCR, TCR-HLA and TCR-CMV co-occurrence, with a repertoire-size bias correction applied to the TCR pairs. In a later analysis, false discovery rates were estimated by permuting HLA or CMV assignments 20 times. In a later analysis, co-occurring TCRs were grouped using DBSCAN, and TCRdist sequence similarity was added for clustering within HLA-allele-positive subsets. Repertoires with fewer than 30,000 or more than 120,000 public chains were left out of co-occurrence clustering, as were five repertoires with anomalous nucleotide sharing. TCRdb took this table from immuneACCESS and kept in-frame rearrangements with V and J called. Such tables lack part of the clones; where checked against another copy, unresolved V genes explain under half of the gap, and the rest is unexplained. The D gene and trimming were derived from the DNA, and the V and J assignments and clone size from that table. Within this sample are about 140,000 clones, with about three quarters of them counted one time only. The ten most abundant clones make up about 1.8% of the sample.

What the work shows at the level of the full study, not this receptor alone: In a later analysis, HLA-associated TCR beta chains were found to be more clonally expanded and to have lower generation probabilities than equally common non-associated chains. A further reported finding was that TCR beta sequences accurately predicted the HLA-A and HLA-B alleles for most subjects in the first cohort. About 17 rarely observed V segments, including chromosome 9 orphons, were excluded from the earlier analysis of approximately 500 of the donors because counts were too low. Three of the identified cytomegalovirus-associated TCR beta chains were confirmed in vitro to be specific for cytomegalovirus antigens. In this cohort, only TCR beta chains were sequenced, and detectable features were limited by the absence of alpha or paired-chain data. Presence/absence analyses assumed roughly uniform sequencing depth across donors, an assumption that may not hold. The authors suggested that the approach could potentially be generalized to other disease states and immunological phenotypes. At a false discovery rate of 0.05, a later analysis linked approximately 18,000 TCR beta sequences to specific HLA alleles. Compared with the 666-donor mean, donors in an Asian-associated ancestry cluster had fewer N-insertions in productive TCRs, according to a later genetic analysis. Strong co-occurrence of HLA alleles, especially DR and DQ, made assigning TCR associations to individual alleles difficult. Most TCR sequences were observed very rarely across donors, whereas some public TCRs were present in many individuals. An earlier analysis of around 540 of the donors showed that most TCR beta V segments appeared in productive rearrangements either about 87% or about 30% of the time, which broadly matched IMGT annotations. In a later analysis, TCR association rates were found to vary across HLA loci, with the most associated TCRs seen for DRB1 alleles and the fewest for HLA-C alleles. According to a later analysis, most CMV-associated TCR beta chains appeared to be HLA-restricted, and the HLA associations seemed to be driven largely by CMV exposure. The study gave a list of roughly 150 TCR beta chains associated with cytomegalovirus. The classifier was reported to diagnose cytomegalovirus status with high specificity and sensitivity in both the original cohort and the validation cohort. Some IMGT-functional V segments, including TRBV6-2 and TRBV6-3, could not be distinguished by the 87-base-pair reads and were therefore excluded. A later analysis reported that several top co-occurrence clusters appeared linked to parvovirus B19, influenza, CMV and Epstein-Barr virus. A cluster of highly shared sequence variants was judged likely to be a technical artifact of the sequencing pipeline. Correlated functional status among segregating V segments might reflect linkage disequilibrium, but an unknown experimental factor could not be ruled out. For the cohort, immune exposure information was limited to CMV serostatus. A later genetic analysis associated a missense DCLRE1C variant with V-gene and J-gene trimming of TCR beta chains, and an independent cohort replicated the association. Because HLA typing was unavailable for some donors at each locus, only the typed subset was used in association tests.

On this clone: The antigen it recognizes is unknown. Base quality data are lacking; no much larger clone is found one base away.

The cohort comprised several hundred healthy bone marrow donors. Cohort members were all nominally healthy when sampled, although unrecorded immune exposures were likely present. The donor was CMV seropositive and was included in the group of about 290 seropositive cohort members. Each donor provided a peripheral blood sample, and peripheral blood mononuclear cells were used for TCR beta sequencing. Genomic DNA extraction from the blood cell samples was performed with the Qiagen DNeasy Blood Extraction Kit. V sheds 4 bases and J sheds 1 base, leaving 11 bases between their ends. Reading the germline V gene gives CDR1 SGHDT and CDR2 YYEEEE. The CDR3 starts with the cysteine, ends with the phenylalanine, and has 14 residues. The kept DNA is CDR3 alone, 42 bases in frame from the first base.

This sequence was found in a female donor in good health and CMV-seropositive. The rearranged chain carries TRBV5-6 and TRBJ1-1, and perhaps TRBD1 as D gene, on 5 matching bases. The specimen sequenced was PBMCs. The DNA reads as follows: TGTGCCAGCAGCCCCAGAACAGGGAACACTGAAGCTTTCTTT. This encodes CASSPRTGNTEAFF. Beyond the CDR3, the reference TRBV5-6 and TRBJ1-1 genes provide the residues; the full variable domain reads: DAGVTQSPTHLIKTRGQQVTLRCSPKSGHDTVSWYQQALGQGPQFIFQYYEEEERQRGNFPDRFSGHQFPNYSSELNVNALLLGDSALYLCASSPRTGNTEAFFGQGTRLTVV.